The sample holds many counts of the clone carrying this T cell receptor (beta chain). Its target is not known. Germline CDR1 MNHNS, CDR2 SASEGT. This CDR3 is 12 amino acids long. The V gene lost 6 bases and the J gene lost 5 bases, with 8 bases spanning the gap. This entry comes from a study of T-cell reconstitution after alpha-beta-depleted transplantation in children. General observations from the study: It was newly produced T cells that mostly accounted for T-cell counts and diversity one year after transplant. Recipient T cells and thymic progenitors that survived were the source of the high TCRbeta diversity seen at day 60 in some patients. Several hundred expanded graft clones reportedly gave rise to the alpha-beta T cells present about two months after transplant.

Unique molecular identifiers were incorporated when the TCRbeta library was constructed. Each CDR3 protein gets one entry after TCRdb re-called the PCR reads with MiXCR. The data contain about 280,000 distinct CDR3 sequences, 9.5% to 13% of them singletons. The specimen was peripheral blood, collected 180 days after TCRalphabeta/CD19-depleted stem cell transplant. The rearrangement links TRBV6-1 to TRBJ2-1; D gene unclear. The sequence derives from a male patient under 10 years old who had a stem cell transplant for chronic granulomatous disease, so the T cells may come from the graft donor. The CDR3 loop is CASSPFHNEQFF. In DNA form, the CDR3 reads TGTGCCAGCAGCCCATTTCACAATGAGCAGTTCTTC.